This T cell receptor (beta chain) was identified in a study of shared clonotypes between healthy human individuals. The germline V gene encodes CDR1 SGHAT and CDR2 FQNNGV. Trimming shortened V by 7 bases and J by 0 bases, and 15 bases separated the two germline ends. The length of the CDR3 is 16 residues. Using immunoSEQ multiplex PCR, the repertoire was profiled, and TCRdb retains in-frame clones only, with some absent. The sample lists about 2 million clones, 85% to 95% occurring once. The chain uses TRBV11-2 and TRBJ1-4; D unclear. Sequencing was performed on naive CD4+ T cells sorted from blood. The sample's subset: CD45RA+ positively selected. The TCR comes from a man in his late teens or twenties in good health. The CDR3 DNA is TGTGCCAGCATCTCCGAGGCCCGCGCAACTAATGAAAAACTGTTTTTT. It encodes CASISEARATNEKLFF. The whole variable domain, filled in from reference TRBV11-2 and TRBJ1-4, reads EAGVAQSPRYKIIEKRQSVAFWCNPISGHATLYWYQQILGQGPKLLIQFQNNGVVDDSQLPKDRFSAERLKGVDSTLKIQPAKLEDSAVYLCASISEARATNEKLFFGSGTQLSVL.